The 21 T cell receptor beta chains presented below share a single source sample, sequenced in a study of T cells after yellow fever vaccination (dated by TCRdb to 2018 to 2020). Receptors were amplified or captured by 5' RACE. The sequencer was an Illumina HiSeq 2500. The raw public data were reprocessed by TCRdb itself: fastp quality trimming at Q25, MiXCR clonotype calling, in-frame beta chains only. For every CDR3 protein sequence, its rows merge into one entry that carries the most common genes and DNA. This sample comprises under 300,000 distinct CDR3 sequences, 10% to 15% of them detected only once. The ten largest account for 0.4% to 0.55% of the sample. Sample treatment or condition, as interpreted from the label and publication: live attenuated yellow fever vaccine strain. Sample: CD4+ T cells sorted from PBMCs, taken 45 days after the yellow fever booster vaccination. These TCRs come from a man under 40 who received the YFV17D yellow fever vaccine.

In this sample, this clonotype turned up a few times. This sequence joins TRBV20-1 and TRBJ2-7; D is unclear. In germline, CDR1 is DFQATT, CDR2 SNEGSKA (reference sequence). The CDR3 is 14 amino acids. The germline V and J ends were trimmed by 0 bases and 2 bases, with 11 bases remaining between them. The CDR3 is CSARDWTATYEQYF. The CDR3 DNA follows: TGCAGTGCTAGAGATTGGACGGCTACCTACGAGCAGTACTTC.

The chain joins TRBV3-1 to TRBJ2-7, with 10 positions matching TRBD2. The CDR3 runs to 16 residues. The germline CDR1 and CDR2 sequences are LGHDT and YNNKEL (reference sequence). The V and J ends lost 0 bases and 1 base, in that order; junction bases with no gene match: 3. CDR3 DNA sequence: TGTGCCAGCAGCCAAGATACTAGCGGGGTTTCCTACGAGCAGTACTTC. It translates to CASSQDTSGVSYEQYF.

The CDR3 loop reads CASRLIAGDYNEQFF. The CDR3, as DNA: TGCGCCAGCAGACTGATAGCGGGAGATTACAATGAGCAGTTCTTC. This rearrangement joins TRBV5-1 to TRBJ2-1; 9 bases agree with TRBD2. The V and J ends lost 5 bases and 4 bases, in that order; junction bases with no gene match: 7. Germline CDR1 SGHRS, CDR2 YFSETQ. There are 15 residues in the CDR3.

As DNA, the CDR3 is TGTGCCAGCAGTTCAGGACAGCCCCAGCATTTT. Its translation: CASSSGQPQHF. The chain links TRBV6-2 or TRBV6-3 to TRBJ1-5; the D is unclear. The CDR3 is 11 residues long. V gave up 4 bases and J gave up 7 bases, with 5 bases separating them. CDR1 is MNHEY, CDR2 SVGEGT, per germline.

This clonotype was found many times. This sequence joins TRBV5-1 and TRBJ1-5; TRBD1 is a possible D gene (5 bases). Germline V gives CDR1 SGHRS, CDR2 YFSETQ. V lost 0 bases to trimming and J lost 7 bases, with 11 bases between them. The CDR3 has 14 residues. The CDR3 is CASSLGQGGQPQHF. In DNA form, the CDR3 reads TGCGCCAGCAGCTTGGGGCAGGGAGGCCAGCCCCAGCATTTT. The full variable domain, with the rest looked up from reference TRBV5-1 and TRBJ1-5, is KAGVTQTPRYLIKTRGQQVTLSCSPISGHRSVSWYQQTPGQGLQFLFEYFSETQRNKGNFPGRFSGRQFSNSRSEMNVSTLELGDSALYLCASSLGQGGQPQHFGDGTRLSIL.

In this sample, this clonotype turned up a few times. This rearrangement joins TRBV28 to TRBJ2-5; the D gene is possibly TRBD1 (5 bases). This CDR3 contains 13 residues. V was pared by 3 bases and J by 6 bases, with 11 bases between. Germline-derived CDR1 and CDR2 are MDHEN and SYDVKM. The CDR3 DNA follows: TGTGCCAGCAGTTTCCTGGGGCGAAAGACCCAGTACTTC. Residues: CASSFLGRKTQYF.

The V and J genes are TRBV20-1 and TRBJ2-3; D unresolved. Germline V CDR1 and CDR2: DFQATT, SNEGSKA (reference sequence). Trimming shortened V by 0 bases and J by 2 bases, and 21 bases separated the two germline ends. The CDR3 totals 18 residues. CDR3 coding DNA: TGCAGTGCTAGAGATACCCCCCTACGGAACTGGAACACAGATACGCAGTATTTT. Translated: CSARDTPLRNWNTDTQYF.

A word on this clonotype: A much larger clonotype is one base distant, so this may be a read error. CDR3: CVSKRTATYNEQFF. The CDR3 DNA sequence: TGTGTCAGCAAACGGACAGCTACATACAATGAGCAGTTCTTC. This rearrangement joins TRBV6-1 to TRBJ2-1; D might be TRBD1 (6 bases). This CDR3 comprises 14 residues. The germline V gene has CDR1 MNHNS and CDR2 SASEGT.

The chain uses TRBV12-3 or TRBV12-4 and TRBJ2-1; D possibly corresponds to TRBD2 (6 bases). CDR3 length equals 13 residues. V dropped 6 bases and J dropped 12 bases, with 18 bases sitting between them. The CDR3 DNA sequence: TGTGCCAGCAGAGTCCGGGACTTAGGATGGCAGTTCTTC. This codes for CASRVRDLGWQFF.

The J gene is TRBJ1-1, the V gene TRBV20-1; D is unclear. CDR3 length: 12 amino acids. Per the germline V gene, CDR1 is DFQATT and CDR2 is SNEGSKA (reference sequence). Trimming shortened V by 7 bases and J by 1 base, and 10 bases separated the two germline ends. The CDR3, as DNA: TGCAGTGTAGAGGAATCGAACACTGAAGCTTTCTTT. Protein: CSVEESNTEAFF.

As DNA, the CDR3 is TGCGCCAGCAGCTTGCTAGGGGACACCGGGGAGCTGTTTTTT. Translating gives CASSLLGDTGELFF. The rearrangement uses TRBV5-1 and TRBJ2-2, with D possibly being TRBD1 (5 bases). The length of the CDR3 is 14 residues. The V end was cut by 1 base, the J end by 3 bases, with 7 bases between. Germline V gene lookup returns CDR1 SGHRS and CDR2 YFSETQ.

CDR3: CASSLGLKPYEQYF. DNA for the CDR3: TGTGCCAGCAGTTTAGGGCTCAAGCCCTACGAGCAGTACTTC. This rearrangement joins TRBV28 to TRBJ2-7; no clear D gene. Germline V gives CDR1 MDHEN, CDR2 SYDVKM. V was trimmed by 2 bases and J by 2 bases, leaving 10 bases between them. This CDR3 contains 14 residues.

V is TRBV7-9 and J is TRBJ1-2, with 11 bases lining up with TRBD1. Germline lookup yields CDR1 SEHNR and CDR2 FQNEAQ (reference sequence). Trimming cost V 5 bases and J 7 bases; bases outside gene matches: 9. The CDR3 extends over 15 amino acids. The CDR3 sequence is CASSPDGQGAGGYTF. CDR3 coding DNA: TGTGCCAGCAGCCCCGACGGACAGGGGGCCGGTGGCTACACCTTC. The variable domain in full, with the rest retrieved from reference TRBV7-9 and TRBJ1-2, is DTGVSQNPRHKITKRGQNVTFRCDPISEHNRLYWYRQTLGQGPEFLTYFQNEAQLEKSRLLSDRFSAERPKGSFSTLEIQRTEQGDSAMYLCASSPDGQGAGGYTFGSGTRLTVV.

This rearrangement joins TRBV2 to TRBJ2-3; TRBD2 might be the D (6 bases). The length of the CDR3 is 15 residues. The ends were cut back, 4 bases at V and 4 bases at J, with 15 bases in the middle. From germline, CDR1 is SNHLY and CDR2 FYNNEI. Written as DNA, the CDR3 is TGTGCCAGCAGTGGGGATGGGAGGTTCGCAGATACGCAGTATTTT. Amino acids: CASSGDGRFADTQYF.

The chain links TRBV12-3 or TRBV12-4 to TRBJ2-7, with 13 nucleotides matching TRBD2. CDR3 length: 15 amino acids. Losses at the gene ends were 7 bases for V and 2 bases for J; bases not matched to a gene: 5. The DNA for the CDR3 is TGTGCCAGCACCCCGGGACTAGCGGGAACCTACGAGCAGTACTTC. Translation gives CASTPGLAGTYEQYF.

The rearrangement uses TRBV7-9 and TRBJ1-2; D possibly corresponds to TRBD1 (6 bases). CDR1 and CDR2 from the germline V gene are SEHNR and FQNEAQ (reference sequence). With 5 bases removed from V and 8 bases from J, the gap between germline ends came to 12 bases. The CDR3 covers 12 residues. The CDR3 DNA sequence: TGTGCCAGCAGCAGCAACAGGGAAGGCTACACCTTC. The encoded protein is CASSSNREGYTF.

The chain combines TRBV24-1 with TRBJ2-5; D remains ambiguous. Deletions cut 6 bases from V and 1 base from J, with 8 bases between. Germline CDR1 is KGHDR and CDR2 is SFDVKD. The CDR3 has 13 amino acids. The CDR3 reads CATSLSGQETQYF. The CDR3 DNA sequence: TGTGCCACCAGTCTGTCGGGCCAAGAGACCCAGTACTTC.

This clonotype was seen only a few times. This chain connects TRBV7-9 to TRBJ2-1; 9 positions agree with TRBD2. Germline V CDR1 and CDR2: SEHNR, FQNEAQ (reference sequence). The junction had 4 bases not matched to a gene; V was cut back by 5 bases and J by 2 bases. CDR3 length: 15 amino acids. CDR3 sequence (DNA): TGTGCCAGCAGCCCTGAGCGGGAGGCCTACAATGAGCAGTTCTTC. It specifies CASSPEREAYNEQFF.

This clonotype came up a few times. The chain carries TRBV20-1 and TRBJ1-5, with D uncertain. The germline CDR1 and CDR2 sequences are DFQATT and SNEGSKA (reference sequence). V was trimmed by 0 bases and J by 11 bases, leaving 11 bases between them. The CDR3 extends over 12 amino acids. CDR3 bases: TGCAGTGCTAGAGATGCTGGGTCAGCCCAGCATTTT. Encoded protein: CSARDAGSAQHF.

The chain couples TRBV7-6 to TRBJ1-3; no reliable D call. V lost 5 bases and J 9 bases, leaving 11 bases between the germline ends. This CDR3 region has 12 residues. Germline CDR1 SGHVS, CDR2 FNYEAQ. CDR3 sequence (DNA): TGTGCCAGCAGCCCGGGCCGGGGCACCATATATTTT. Translation gives CASSPGRGTIYF.

This chain links TRBV3-1 with TRBJ2-5; 9 bases are a match to TRBD1. The CDR3 is 15 amino acids. J was trimmed by 2 bases and V by 5 bases; bases with no gene match: 6. Per germline, CDR1 LGHDT and CDR2 YNNKEL (reference sequence). The CDR3 sequence: CASSGGTGNQETQYF. The CDR3, as DNA: TGTGCCAGCAGCGGGGGGACAGGGAATCAAGAGACCCAGTACTTC.